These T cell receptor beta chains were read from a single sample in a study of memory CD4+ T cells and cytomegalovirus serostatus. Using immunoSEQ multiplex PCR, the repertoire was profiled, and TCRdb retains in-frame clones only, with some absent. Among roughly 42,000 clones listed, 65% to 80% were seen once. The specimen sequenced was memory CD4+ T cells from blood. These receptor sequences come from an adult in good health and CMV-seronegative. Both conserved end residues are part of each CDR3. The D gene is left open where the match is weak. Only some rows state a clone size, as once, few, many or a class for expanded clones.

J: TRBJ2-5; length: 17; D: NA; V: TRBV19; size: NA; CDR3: CASSNKGGTGSKETQYF; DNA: TGTGCCAGTAGTAACAAGGGCGGCACAGGGTCAAAGGAGACCCAGTACTTC
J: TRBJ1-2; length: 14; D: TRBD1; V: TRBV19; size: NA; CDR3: CASSIFGQGAGYTF; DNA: TGTGCCAGTAGTATTTTTGGGCAGGGGGCTGGCTACACCTTC
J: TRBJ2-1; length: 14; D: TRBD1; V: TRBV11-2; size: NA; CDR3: CASRKPRTGNEQFF; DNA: TGTGCCAGCAGAAAACCCCGGACAGGAAATGAGCAGTTCTTC
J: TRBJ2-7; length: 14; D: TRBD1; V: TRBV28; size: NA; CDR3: CASSEGQGLSEQYF; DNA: TGTGCCAGCAGTGAGGGACAGGGGTTGAGCGAGCAGTACTTC
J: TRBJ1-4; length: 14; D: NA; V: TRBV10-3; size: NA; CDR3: CASKLSGTNEKLFF; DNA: TGTGCCAGCAAGCTCAGTGGAACTAATGAAAAACTGTTTTTT
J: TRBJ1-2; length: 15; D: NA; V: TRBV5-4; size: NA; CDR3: CASSLGEFTNYGYTF; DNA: TGTGCCAGCAGCTTGGGAGAGTTTACTAACTATGGCTACACCTTC
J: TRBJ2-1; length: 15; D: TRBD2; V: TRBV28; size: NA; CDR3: CASSFASGGSNEQFF; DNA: TGTGCCAGCAGTTTTGCTAGCGGGGGGAGTAATGAGCAGTTCTTC
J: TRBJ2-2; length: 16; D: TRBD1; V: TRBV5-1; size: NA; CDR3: CASSSSGTGGGGELFF; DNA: TGCGCCAGCAGCTCCTCCGGGACAGGGGGTGGCGGGGAGCTGTTTTTT
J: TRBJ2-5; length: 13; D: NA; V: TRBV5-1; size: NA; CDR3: CASSGQVDGTQYF; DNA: TGCGCCAGCAGCGGGCAGGTGGATGGGACCCAGTACTTC
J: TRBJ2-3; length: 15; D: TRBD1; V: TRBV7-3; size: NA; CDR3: CASSPGGSNTDTQYF; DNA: TGTGCCAGCAGCCCAGGGGGCTCCAACACAGATACGCAGTATTTT
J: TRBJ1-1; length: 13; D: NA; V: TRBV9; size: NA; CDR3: CASSAGPNTEAFF; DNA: TGTGCCAGCAGCGCGGGGCCGAACACTGAAGCTTTCTTT
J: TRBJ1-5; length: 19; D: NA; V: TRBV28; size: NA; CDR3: CASSFFWGQGNRQNQPQHF; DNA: TGTGCCAGCAGTTTTTTTTGGGGTCAAGGAAATCGGCAGAATCAGCCCCAGCATTTT
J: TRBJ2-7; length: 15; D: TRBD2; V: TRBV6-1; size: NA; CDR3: CASSPWASGGYEQYF; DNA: TGTGCCAGCAGTCCCTGGGCTAGCGGGGGTTACGAGCAGTACTTC
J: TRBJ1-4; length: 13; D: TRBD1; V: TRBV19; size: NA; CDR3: CACAGTDNEKLFF; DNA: TGTGCGTGTGCCGGGACAGATAACGAAAAACTGTTTTTT
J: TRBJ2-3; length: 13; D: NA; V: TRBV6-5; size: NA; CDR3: CASSYSMEDTQYF; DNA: TGTGCCAGCAGTTACTCGATGGAAGATACGCAGTATTTT
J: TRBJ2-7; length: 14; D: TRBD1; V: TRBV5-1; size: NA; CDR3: CASSILGGAYEQYF; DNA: TGCGCCAGCAGCATTTTAGGGGGCGCCTACGAGCAGTACTTC
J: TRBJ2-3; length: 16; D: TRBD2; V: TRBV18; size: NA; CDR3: CASSPLVGGASDTQYF; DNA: TGTGCCAGCTCACCTCTAGTCGGGGGGGCGTCAGATACGCAGTATTTT
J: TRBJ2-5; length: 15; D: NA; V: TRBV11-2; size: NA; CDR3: CASSPTGPPQETQYF; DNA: TGTGCCAGCAGCCCCACTGGCCCACCCCAAGAGACCCAGTACTTC
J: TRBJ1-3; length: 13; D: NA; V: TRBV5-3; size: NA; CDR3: CARSFKVGNTIYF; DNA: TGTGCCAGAAGCTTCAAAGTCGGAAACACCATATATTTT
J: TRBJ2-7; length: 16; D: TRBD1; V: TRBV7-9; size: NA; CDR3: CASSLWGQGEAYEQYF; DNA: TGTGCCAGCAGCTTATGGGGACAGGGGGAAGCCTACGAGCAGTACTTC
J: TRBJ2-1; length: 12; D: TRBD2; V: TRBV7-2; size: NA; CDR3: CASSAYSGGQFF; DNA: TGTGCCAGCAGCGCCTATAGCGGGGGGCAGTTCTTC
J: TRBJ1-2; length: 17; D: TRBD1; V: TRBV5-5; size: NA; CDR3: CASSFTPRDRADYGYTF; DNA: TGTGCCAGCAGCTTCACCCCCCGCGACAGGGCCGACTATGGCTACACCTTC
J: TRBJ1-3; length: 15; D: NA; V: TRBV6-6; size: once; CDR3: CASRPGSSSGNTIYF; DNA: TGTGCCAGCAGGCCGGGGTCTAGCTCTGGAAACACCATATATTTT
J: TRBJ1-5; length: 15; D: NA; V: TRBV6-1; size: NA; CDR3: CASRGGRPSHQPQHF; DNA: TGTGCCAGCAGGGGGGGACGGCCATCCCATCAGCCCCAGCATTTT
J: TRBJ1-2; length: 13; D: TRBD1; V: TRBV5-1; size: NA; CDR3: CASRPTGGAGYTF; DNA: TGCGCCAGCAGACCGACAGGGGGGGCTGGCTACACCTTC
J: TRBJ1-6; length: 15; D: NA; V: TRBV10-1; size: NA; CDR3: CASSESRGVNSPLHF; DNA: TGCGCCAGCAGTGAGTCGAGGGGAGTTAATTCACCCCTCCACTTT
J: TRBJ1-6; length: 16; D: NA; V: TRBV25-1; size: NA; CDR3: CASSDTRGQGGSPLHF; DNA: TGTGCCAGCAGTGATACCCGGGGGCAGGGAGGTTCACCCCTCCACTTT
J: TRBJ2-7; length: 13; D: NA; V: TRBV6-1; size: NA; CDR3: CASTHGISYEQYF; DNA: TGTGCCAGCACCCACGGGATCTCCTACGAGCAGTACTTC